This TCR beta chain was identified in a study of blood T cell repertoires in COVID-19. Study at large: Samples representing acute and convalescent COVID-19 were sourced from the United States, Italy and Spain.

This CDR3 spans 15 amino acids. CDR1 is SGDLS and CDR2 is YYNGEE in the germline V gene. The ends were cut back, 4 bases at V and 2 bases at J, with 13 bases in the middle. Clones were read by immunoSEQ multiplex PCR, and TCRdb kept only the in-frame ones, dropping some. Seen here are 200,000 to 250,000 clones, roughly nine tenths observed once, and the top ten hold about an eighth. The V gene is TRBV9, the J gene TRBJ1-5, with D perhaps TRBD1 (6 bases). Sequencing was carried out using peripheral blood. This receptor was obtained from a woman younger than 35 who had recovered from COVID-19. In DNA form, the CDR3 reads TGTGCCAGCAGCCCGGCAGGGGTGGGCAATCAGCCCCAGCATTTT. This sequence encodes CASSPAGVGNQPQHF.